These 13 T cell receptor beta chains originate from one sample sequenced in a study of blood T cells in healthy people across ages (dated by TCRdb to about 2015). Libraries were built with 5' RACE. Sequenced using an Illumina HiSeq 2500. A second PCR of roughly 7 to 12 cycles was run with a J-beta primer mix and a sample-barcoded 5' primer. TCRdb redid the processing of the public reads, applying fastp at Q25 and MiXCR, and retained in-frame beta chains. Records with the same CDR3 protein are collapsed into one entry carrying the most frequent genes and DNA. The sample table records about 290,000 distinct CDR3 sequences; roughly 26% of these occur just once. The ten largest clonotypes hold 25% to 35% of the sample. The sequencing sample was made of blood. The receptors come from a woman in her seventies in good health.

The CDR3 sequence: CASSLTLGSQFF. The CDR3 DNA follows: TGTGCCAGCAGTTTAACTCTCGGGAGCCAGTTCTTC. The chain uses TRBV28 and TRBJ2-1, with D maybe TRBD2 (6 bases). The CDR3 sequence is 12 residues long. Trimming left V 2 bases short and J 13 bases short, with 12 bases between. Germline V gene lookup returns CDR1 MDHEN and CDR2 SYDVKM.

This clonotype was counted many times. The chain uses TRBV29-1 and TRBJ2-1; 10 nucleotides align to TRBD2. Germline V gives CDR1 SQVTM, CDR2 ANQGSEA. This CDR3 is 13 amino acids long. V trimming: 4 bases; J trimming: 7 bases; junction bases outside the gene matches: 4. The CDR3 sequence: CSVAASGSNEQFF. CDR3 sequence (DNA): TGCAGCGTTGCGGCTAGCGGGAGTAATGAGCAGTTCTTC.

The chain couples TRBV28 to TRBJ2-1, with D perhaps assigned TRBD1 or TRBD2 (6 bases each). The J call may be in error: the DNA end matches TRBJ2-7 better. CDR3 length: 15 amino acids. From germline, CDR1 is MDHEN and CDR2 SYDVKM. Here the CDR3 reads CASSFSGGASYEQYF. In nucleotides, the CDR3 is TGTGCCAGCAGTTTCTCCGGGGGCGCGTCTTACGAGCAGTACTTC.

The chain couples TRBV29-1 to TRBJ2-5, with D unresolved. Per the germline V gene, CDR1 is SQVTM and CDR2 is ANQGSEA. V lost 0 bases, J lost 4 bases, and 12 bases lay in between. The CDR3 sequence is 14 residues long. CDR3 region: CSVEDPPSGETQYF. The CDR3 DNA sequence: TGCAGCGTTGAAGACCCCCCCTCGGGAGAGACCCAGTACTTC.

The chain joins TRBV7-2 to TRBJ1-3; 11 bases map to TRBD1. Trimming removed 6 bases from V and 4 bases from J; junction bases left unmatched: 2. The CDR3 runs 14 residues. Per germline, CDR1 SGHTA and CDR2 FQGNSA. The CDR3 loop is CASRDRGPGNTIYF. The CDR3 nucleotides are TGTGCCAGCAGGGACAGGGGGCCCGGAAACACCATATATTTT.

This clonotype turned up a few times. This chain connects TRBV6-2 or TRBV6-3 to TRBJ2-7; TRBD2 might be the D (6 bases). This CDR3 has 11 residues. Per the germline V gene, CDR1 is MNHEY and CDR2 is SVGEGT. Trimming took off 1 base at V and 9 bases at J, with 7 bases between the two ends. In DNA form, the CDR3 reads TGTGCCAGCAGTTACTGGGAGGTGCAGTACTTC. This encodes CASSYWEVQYF.

This clonotype was seen a handful of times. The chain carries TRBV4-3 and TRBJ2-5; weak D call: TRBD2 (5 bases). The CDR3 contains 15 residues. Trimming shortened V by 8 bases and J by 4 bases, and 20 bases separated the two germline ends. The V gene's germline CDR1 is LGHNA and CDR2 YSLEER. The CDR3 loop is CASSQQPAGGETQYF. As DNA, the CDR3 is TGCGCCAGCTCCCAGCAGCCAGCCGGAGGAGAGACCCAGTACTTC.

Comment on this clonotype: One end of the junction is discordant with germline, which a read error may explain. The chain links TRBV2 to TRBJ1-2, with a possible D match to TRBD1 (5 bases). In germline, CDR1 is SNHLY, CDR2 FYNNEI. The CDR3 is 15 residues long. CDR3 sequence reads: CAGSESKGRIRPSTF. The CDR3, as DNA: TGTGCCGGCAGTGAAAGTAAGGGACGGATCAGGCCCAGTACCTTC.

In this sample, this clonotype turned up a few times. J is TRBJ2-5 and V is TRBV6-6, with 10 bases matching TRBD2. In germline, CDR1 is MNHNY, CDR2 SVGAGI (reference sequence). The CDR3 sequence is 14 residues long. Germline trimming cut 4 bases from V and 1 base from J; bases unmatched to any gene: 0. CDR3 bases: TGTGCCAGCAGTTCTAGCGGGAGCCAAGAGACCCAGTACTTC. Translation gives CASSSSGSQETQYF.

The rearrangement links TRBV29-1 to TRBJ2-5, with D possibly being TRBD1 or TRBD2 (5 bases each). Gene TRBJ2-1 matches the end of the DNA better, so the J call may be wrong. Per germline, CDR1 SQVTM and CDR2 ANQGSEA. This CDR3 comprises 12 residues. The CDR3 here is CSVTGTTNEQFF. In nucleotides, the CDR3 is TGCAGCGTTACCGGGACGACCAATGAGCAGTTCTTC.

This clonotype was observed a few times. The chain uses TRBV4-3 and TRBJ2-5; the D gene is possibly TRBD1 (6 bases). CDR1 and CDR2 from the germline V gene are LGHNA and YSLEER. Between the trimmed V and J ends, which lost 2 bases and 1 base, there was a span of 11 bases. CDR3 length: 15 amino acids. CDR3 residues: CASSQFQGGQETQYF. The CDR3 region has the DNA TGCGCCAGCAGCCAATTTCAAGGGGGCCAAGAGACCCAGTACTTC.

This clonotype was recorded many times. This chain uses TRBV29-1 with TRBJ2-5; the match to TRBD2 covers 14 bases. V dropped 3 bases and J dropped 4; count of bases not matched to a gene: 7. The CDR3 covers 16 residues. Per germline, CDR1 SQVTM and CDR2 ANQGSEA. The CDR3 spells CSVEGLAGVPRETQYF. The CDR3 DNA sequence: TGCAGCGTTGAGGGACTAGCGGGAGTCCCCAGAGAGACCCAGTACTTC.

The chain joins TRBV28 to TRBJ2-7; possibly TRBD1 for D (6 bases). V was pared by 5 bases and J by 11 bases, with 16 bases between. CDR3 length equals 12 residues. Germline CDR1 reads MDHEN; CDR2 reads SYDVKM. The CDR3 nucleotides are TGTGCCAGCAGTCCGAACAGGGTTACGAAGTACTTC. This translates into CASSPNRVTKYF.